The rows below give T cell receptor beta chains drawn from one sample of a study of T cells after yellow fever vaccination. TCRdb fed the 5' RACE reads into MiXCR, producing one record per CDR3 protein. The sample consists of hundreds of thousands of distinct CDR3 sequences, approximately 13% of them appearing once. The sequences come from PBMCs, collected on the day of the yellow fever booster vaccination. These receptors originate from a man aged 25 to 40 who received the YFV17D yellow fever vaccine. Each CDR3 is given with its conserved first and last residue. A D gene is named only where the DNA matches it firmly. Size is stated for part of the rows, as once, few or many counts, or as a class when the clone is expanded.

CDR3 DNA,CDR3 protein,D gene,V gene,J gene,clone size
TGTGCCAGCAGTCCCGAAGCTAGTAGAAACGAGCAGTACTTC,CASSPEASRNEQYF,.,TRBV27,TRBJ2-7,few
TGTGCCAGCAGCGTAGCGGGAGGGAGTACTGGGGCCAACGTCCTGACTTTC,CASSVAGGSTGANVLTF,TRBD2,TRBV9,TRBJ2-6,few
TGTGCCAGCAGCCAAGATTGGGGACTAGCGGGAGGGTTACGCAATGAGCAGTTCTTC,CASSQDWGLAGGLRNEQFF,TRBD2,TRBV14,TRBJ2-1,.
TGTGCCAGCAGTTCCCCGGACGGGGATTCCTACGAGCAGTACTTC,CASSSPDGDSYEQYF,.,TRBV28,TRBJ2-7,.
TGCAGTGCTAACCCCCCTAGCGGGAGGCCTAGGGAGACCCAGTACTTC,CSANPPSGRPRETQYF,TRBD2,TRBV20-1,TRBJ2-5,few
TGTGCCAGCAGCTTGGCAGGTAGGGCAGCCCCCTACAATGAGCAGTTCTTC,CASSLAGRAAPYNEQFF,.,TRBV5-6,TRBJ2-1,many
TGTGCCAGCCGCGGATGCCGGCGGAGAAAAAACATTCAGTACTTC,CASRGCRRRKNIQYF,.,TRBV7-2,TRBJ2-4,.
TGTGCCACCAGTGACCCCGGACAGAACACAGATACGCAGTATTTT,CATSDPGQNTDTQYF,.,TRBV24-1,TRBJ2-3,.
TGCAGTGCTAGTAGGGGGAGGGACACCGGGGAGCTGTTTTTT,CSASRGRDTGELFF,.,TRBV20-1,TRBJ2-2,few
TGTGCCAGCAGCTTAGGGGCCAGGGCGTCTGAAGCTTTCTTT,CASSLGARASEAFF,.,TRBV7-2,TRBJ1-1,many
TGTGCCAGCAGCGCGGGGGGTTTTGGCACCGGGGAGCTGTTTTTT,CASSAGGFGTGELFF,TRBD2,TRBV9,TRBJ2-2,many
TGCGCCAGCAGCCGGGGACTAGCGGGCACATACGAGCAGTACTTC,CASSRGLAGTYEQYF,TRBD2,TRBV5-1,TRBJ2-7,few
TGTGCCAGCAGCTTAGCGGGATTGACGGAGACCCAGTACTTC,CASSLAGLTETQYF,.,TRBV7-2,TRBJ2-5,many
TGCAGTGCTAGAGCGGTTTCGGGAGCCTTCCCCTACGAGCAGTACTTC,CSARAVSGAFPYEQYF,.,TRBV20-1,TRBJ2-7,few
TGTGCCAGCAGCTTACGGGGACTCACCTACAATGAGCAGTTCTTC,CASSLRGLTYNEQFF,.,TRBV7-2,TRBJ2-1,few
TGCAGCGTCGCCCGGATGACCCCGGGGGCTGAAGCTTTCTTT,CSVARMTPGAEAFF,.,TRBV29-1,TRBJ1-1,few
TGCAGTGCTAGAGATCACAGGGCCAAGCAGTACTTC,CSARDHRAKQYF,.,TRBV20-1,TRBJ2-7,.
TGCGCCAGCAGCGAGGGGACTAGCGGAGATACGCAGTATTTT,CASSEGTSGDTQYF,TRBD2,TRBV5-1,TRBJ2-3,.
TGCGCCAGCAGCTCCAGGGGGCGGGTGGGGTACAATGAGCAGTTCTTC,CASSSRGRVGYNEQFF,TRBD1,TRBV10-2,TRBJ2-1,few
TGTGCCAGCAGCCCCTATCTCAGGGGCGAGCAGTACTTC,CASSPYLRGEQYF,.,TRBV25-1,TRBJ2-7,few
TGCGCCAGCACCCCGGGAGGGGGGAACAATGAGCAGTTCTTC,CASTPGGGNNEQFF,TRBD2,TRBV5-1,TRBJ2-1,.
TGTGCCACCAGCAGAGAACAGGGGATCCAAGAGACCCAGTACTTC,CATSREQGIQETQYF,TRBD1,TRBV15,TRBJ2-5,.
TGTGCCAGCAGCGCGCTAAGGGCCGGGGAGCTGTTTTTT,CASSALRAGELFF,.,TRBV7-2,TRBJ2-2,.
TGCAGTGCTAGGGACGGACAGGGGAACTATGGCTACACCTTC,CSARDGQGNYGYTF,TRBD1,TRBV20-1,TRBJ1-2,few
TGTGCCAGCAGTCTAGCAAGGGGCGCGGGTGAAAAACTGTTTTTT,CASSLARGAGEKLFF,.,TRBV27,TRBJ1-4,.
TGTGCCAGCAGCTTAGAGTTCAGGAGAGAGACCCAGTACTTC,CASSLEFRRETQYF,.,TRBV11-2,TRBJ2-5,.
TGTGCCAGCAGCCCCACCTCTCGACTACTAGCGGGAGGGCCGGTTGAGCAGTTCTTC,CASSPTSRLLAGGPVEQFF,TRBD2,TRBV7-3,TRBJ2-1,few
TGTGCCAGCAGCTTAGTGGGACGGCTCGGTTACGAGCAGTACTTC,CASSLVGRLGYEQYF,.,TRBV7-2,TRBJ2-7,few
TGCAGTGCTATCCCTACCACTGGGGCCAACGTCCTGACTTTC,CSAIPTTGANVLTF,.,TRBV20-1,TRBJ2-6,few
TGTGCCAGCAGCTTTGAGCGGGAGGGCCGCGAGCAGTACTTC,CASSFEREGREQYF,TRBD2,TRBV7-2,TRBJ2-7,once
TGTGCCAGCAGCTTAGTCCACACCGGGGAGCTGTTTTTT,CASSLVHTGELFF,.,TRBV7-2,TRBJ2-2,many
TGCAGTGCTAGATGGCGGGAGTCGGCAGATACGCAGTATTTT,CSARWRESADTQYF,TRBD2,TRBV20-1,TRBJ2-3,.
TGCAGTGCTAGGGGTGGGACAGGGGGACTCCACTTT,CSARGGTGGLHF,TRBD1,TRBV20-1,TRBJ1-6,few
TGTGCCAGCAGCTTAACTACAGGGGGGGAGCTGTTTTTT,CASSLTTGGELFF,.,TRBV7-8,TRBJ2-2,few
TGTGCCAGCACCCCAGTAGGGGGAGTGAACACTGAAGCTTTCTTT,CASTPVGGVNTEAFF,.,TRBV7-2,TRBJ1-1,.
TGCAGTGCTAAGACAGGGGGCGGCTATGGCTACACCTTC,CSAKTGGGYGYTF,TRBD1,TRBV20-1,TRBJ1-2,few
TGTGCCAGCAGCTCCTCGGCGGGGGGCTATGACGAGCAGTACTTC,CASSSSAGGYDEQYF,TRBD2,TRBV5-4,TRBJ2-7,few
TGCAGCGTCCTAGGTGGAAACACCATATATTTT,CSVLGGNTIYF,.,TRBV29-1,TRBJ1-3,.
TGCAGTGCTCCCAGGGGAGGGGACCTCCCCACAGATACGCAGTATTTT,CSAPRGGDLPTDTQYF,.,TRBV20-1,TRBJ2-3,few
TGCAGTGCTCAGGACCGTCGGCGTCAGCCCCAGCATTTT,CSAQDRRRQPQHF,.,TRBV20-1,TRBJ1-5,.
TGTGCCAGCAGCCGTGGTTTGGGCAATGAGCAGTTCTTC,CASSRGLGNEQFF,.,TRBV12-3/TRBV12-4,TRBJ2-1,many